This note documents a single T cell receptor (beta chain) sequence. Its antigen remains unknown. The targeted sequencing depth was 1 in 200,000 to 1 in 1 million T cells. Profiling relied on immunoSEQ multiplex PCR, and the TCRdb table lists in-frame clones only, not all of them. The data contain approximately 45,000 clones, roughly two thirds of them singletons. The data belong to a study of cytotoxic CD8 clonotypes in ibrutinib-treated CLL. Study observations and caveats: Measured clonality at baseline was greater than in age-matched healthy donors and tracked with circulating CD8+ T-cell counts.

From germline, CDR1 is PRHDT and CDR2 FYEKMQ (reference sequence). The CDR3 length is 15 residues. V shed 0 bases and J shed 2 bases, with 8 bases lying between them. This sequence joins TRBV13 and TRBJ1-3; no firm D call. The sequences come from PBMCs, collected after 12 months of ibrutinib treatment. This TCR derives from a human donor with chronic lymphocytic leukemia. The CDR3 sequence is CASSLGEGAGNTIYF. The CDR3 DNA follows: TGTGCCAGCAGCTTAGGTGAGGGAGCTGGAAACACCATATATTTT.